This TCR beta chain was observed in a study of human thymus T cells (dated by TCRdb to 2020 to 2021). Regarding the research as a whole: The study used about eight infant thymus samples plus four related peripheral blood samples to characterize TCR alpha and beta repertoires. The infant donors were roughly 7 to 244 days old, and the cohort included roughly six males and a couple of females. Overall study results and their limits: Biased V and J gene segment usage appeared to be present in both thymic and peripheral blood repertoires. On average, roughly 850,000 unique TCRB clonotypes were obtained from thymus samples, compared with approximately 84,000 from blood samples.

Trimming accounts for 4 bases at V and 4 bases at J, while the number of junction bases matched to no gene is 12. The CDR3, from cysteine to phenylalanine, totals 16 residues. This entry keeps only the CDR3 DNA: 48 bases, framed from base 1. The germline V gene encodes CDR1 MNHEY and CDR2 SVGAGI. Using the immunoSEQ multiplex PCR assay, the TCRB and TCRAD loci were amplified from a standardized quantity of quality-controlled genomic DNA. The V(D)J region was spanned by amplicons of a length sufficient to cover the CDR3 and to identify V and J genes. Through the commercial immunoSEQ service, the amplicons were sequenced on an Illumina platform. Regarding the original processing steps: Primer bias and sequencing errors were corrected as previously described, and TCRAD and TCRB definitions were based on the IMGT database. The repertoires were analysed using immunoSEQ Analyzer 3.0 and VDJTools for basic statistics, V/J segment usage, diversity estimates, rarefaction and pairwise overlap. Diversity was estimated using the Chao1, ChaoE, Efron-Thisted, Shannon and inverse Simpson indices, and was also estimated on datasets down-sampled to the size of the smallest sample. Repertoire overlap was assessed by strict matching of CDR3 nucleotide sequence, V gene and J gene, and clustering was done by Jaccard-based multidimensional scaling. The table was pulled from immuneACCESS by TCRdb, which kept in-frame rearrangements only. Such tables lose some clones; where checked, under half of the loss comes from unresolved V genes, and the rest has no known cause. Clone size and the V and J calls come from that table; the DNA yielded D and trimming. The sample data list more than 45,000 clones, and approximately 95% of these were observed just once. 5.5% to 7% of the sample lies in the top ten.

Immunologically healthy infants undergoing open corrective cardiac surgery for congenital heart defects in Finland were used as donors. During surgery, a small about 0.45-1 mL aliquot of peripheral blood was collected from four of the eight donors. For the blood samples, genomic DNA was extracted from all available leukocytes instead of from a set number of cells. ACK lysis buffer was used to remove erythrocytes from blood, and the leukocytes were stored at -70 degrees C as pellets. A QIAsymphony instrument was used to extract genomic DNA from frozen cell pellets. As regards this clone: The target of this receptor is not known. Nothing much larger sits one base from this clone, and base qualities are not available.

This chain joins TRBV6-5 to TRBJ2-5; a stretch of 7 junction bases matches TRBD2. The source material was blood. This TCR came from a boy younger than two with a congenital heart defect but otherwise immunologically healthy. The DNA is as follows: TGTGCCAGCAGTTCCCCGGGACTACAACCAGGAGAGACCCAGTACTTC. This codes for CASSSPGLQPGETQYF.